The present entry profiles one TCR beta chain with its context. These data belong to a study of control samples from healthy donors and cancer patients. The method was immunoSEQ multiplex PCR; TCRdb's version includes in-frame clones alone and lacks a portion of them. The data show 90,000 or so clones, with roughly 80% seen just once and roughly 19% held by the top ten. V shed 2 bases, J shed 4 bases, and the junction held 6 bases outside the gene matches. Germline loops: CDR1 MRHNA, CDR2 SNTAGT. CDR3 size: 15 residues. Sequenced material: blood. The V call is TRBV6-4, the J call TRBJ2-3; 7 nucleotides align to TRBD2. This clonotype was sampled from a man aged 30 to 39 in good health. In nucleotides, the CDR3 is TGTGCCAGCAGTGACCTGGGCGGGGGATCAGATACGCAGTATTTT. It yields the protein CASSDLGGGSDTQYF.